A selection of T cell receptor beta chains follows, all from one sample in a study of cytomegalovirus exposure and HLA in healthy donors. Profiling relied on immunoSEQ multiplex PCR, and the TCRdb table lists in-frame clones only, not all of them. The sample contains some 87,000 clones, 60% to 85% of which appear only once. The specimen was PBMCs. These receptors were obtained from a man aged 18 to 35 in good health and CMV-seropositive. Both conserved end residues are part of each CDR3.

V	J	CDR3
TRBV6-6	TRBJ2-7	CASSPQREVIQQYF
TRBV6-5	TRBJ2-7	CASSEDTFFSYEQYF
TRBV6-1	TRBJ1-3	CASSEGTGYGNTIYF
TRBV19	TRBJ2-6	CASSHNRARLDSGANVLTF
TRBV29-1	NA	CSVRYSYEQYF
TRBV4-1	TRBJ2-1	CASSPGTSGTEQFF
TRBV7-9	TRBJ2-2	CASRERADTGELFF
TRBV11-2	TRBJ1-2	CASSLAWDSNYGYTF
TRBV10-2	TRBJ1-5	CASSESWQVDQPQHF
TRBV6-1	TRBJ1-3	CASSELRGNTIYF
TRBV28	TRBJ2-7	CASSPAEGRTAEQYF
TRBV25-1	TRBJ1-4	CASNPGQGNEKLFF
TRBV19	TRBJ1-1	CASGKGVTEAFF
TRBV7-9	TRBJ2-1	CATSFLEGISSYNEQFF
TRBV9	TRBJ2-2	CASSVGQLAGEGNTGELFF
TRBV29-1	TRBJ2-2	CSVGLAGVDTGELFF
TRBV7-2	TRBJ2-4	CASSSTTSGIQYF
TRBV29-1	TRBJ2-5	CSVGTSGRYQGTQYF
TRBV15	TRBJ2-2	CATSRLRGSGELFF
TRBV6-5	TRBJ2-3	CASRISGGFTDTQYF
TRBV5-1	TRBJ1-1	CASSPDGGRTEAFF
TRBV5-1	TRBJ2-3	CASSLVAGATDTQYF
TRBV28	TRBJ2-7	CATRRPRDYEQYF
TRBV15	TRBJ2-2	CATSRGDRGNTGELFF
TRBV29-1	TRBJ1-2	CSVEDQTVGKSGGYTF
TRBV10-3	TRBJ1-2	CAISAQSGYTF
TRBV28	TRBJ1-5	CASSLVTSNQPQHF
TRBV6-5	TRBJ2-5	CASSGRGVSETQYF
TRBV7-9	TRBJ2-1	CASSRGSLNINEQFF
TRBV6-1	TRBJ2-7	CASLLAGAYEQYF
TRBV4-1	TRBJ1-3	CASSQGASGNTIYF
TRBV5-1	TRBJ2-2	CASSYDYTGELFF
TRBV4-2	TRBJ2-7	CASSQGRARTDEQYF
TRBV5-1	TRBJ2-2	CASSVWTARRELFF
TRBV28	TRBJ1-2	CASSLLLPGNYGYTF
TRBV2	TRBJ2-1	CASLQAGVNEQFF
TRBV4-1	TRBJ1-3	CASSHKGTGGSGNTIYF
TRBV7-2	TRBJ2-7	CASSLTAGGREQYF
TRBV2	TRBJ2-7	CASSEGQGYPYEQYF
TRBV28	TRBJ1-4	CASSTRQGLNEKLFF
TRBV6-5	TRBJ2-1	CASRGLAGAYNEQFF
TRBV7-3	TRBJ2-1	CASSFRAGGYNEQFF
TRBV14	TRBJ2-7	CASSQGAGWREEQYF
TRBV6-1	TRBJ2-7	CASSEVRLREQYF
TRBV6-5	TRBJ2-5	CASSGETQYF
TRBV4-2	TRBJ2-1	CASSKTSGRAKGNEQFF
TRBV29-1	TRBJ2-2	CSVGLAGVTGELFF
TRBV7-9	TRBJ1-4	CASSFSGGEKLFF
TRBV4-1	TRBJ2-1	CASSQDRNEQFF
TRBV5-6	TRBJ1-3	CASSLTGNTIYF
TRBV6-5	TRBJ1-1	CASSFSPLTGKAFF
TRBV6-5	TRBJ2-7	CASSYGAGVLYF
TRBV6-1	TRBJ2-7	CASRIEGFPYEQYF
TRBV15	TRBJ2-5	CATSRESGLVETQYF